Each of the 8 T cell receptor beta chains below was sequenced from the same sample in a study of cytomegalovirus exposure and HLA in healthy donors. Clones were read by immunoSEQ multiplex PCR, and TCRdb kept only the in-frame ones, dropping some. The sample lists roughly 250,000 clones, 70% to 90% occurring once. The sequencing input was PBMCs. The receptor source for this set is a woman in her 30s in good health and CMV-seropositive.

For the CDR3, the DNA is TGCGCCAGCAGCCAAGTACAGGGGGTAACAGATACGCAGTATTTT. It yields the protein CASSQVQGVTDTQYF. The J gene is TRBJ2-3, the V gene TRBV4-1; 8 bases map to TRBD1. Germline V lookup: CDR1 MGHRA, CDR2 YSYEKL. V lost 1 base, J lost 3 bases, and 3 bases stayed unmatched. The CDR3 runs to 15 residues.

Of note for this clone: Additional DNA sequences in this sample encode the identical CDR3. The chain joins TRBV5-1 to TRBJ2-1; D possibly corresponds to TRBD2 (5 bases). This CDR3 is 13 amino acids long. Germline V gives CDR1 SGHRS, CDR2 YFSETQ. Trimming stripped 4 bases from V and 3 bases from J, with 8 bases between. CDR3 amino acids: CASSPGGYNEQFF. The CDR3 bases are TGCGCCAGCAGCCCCGGAGGCTACAATGAGCAGTTCTTC.

CDR3 coding DNA: TGTGCCAGCCGGACTGCAGCTAACTATGGCTACACCTTC. Translated: CASRTAANYGYTF. V and J are TRBV6-5 and TRBJ1-2; D gene unclear. V gave up 8 bases and J gave up 0 bases, with 10 bases separating them. The CDR3 runs 13 residues. Germline V gene lookup returns CDR1 MNHEY and CDR2 SVGAGI.

This rearrangement joins TRBV6-6 to TRBJ2-5; the D gene is possibly TRBD1 (6 bases). Germline CDR1 is MNHNY and CDR2 is SVGAGI (reference sequence). This CDR3 spans 14 amino acids. The ends were cut back, 3 bases at V and 2 bases at J, with 10 bases in the middle. CDR3 nucleotides: TGTGCCAGCAGTTATGGACAGCTACAAGAGACCCAGTACTTC. It encodes CASSYGQLQETQYF.

The rearrangement links TRBV15 to TRBJ2-1; D gene unclear. V was trimmed by 8 bases and J by 9 bases, leaving 14 bases between them. The CDR3 runs 12 residues. In germline, CDR1 is LNHNV, CDR2 YYDKDF (reference sequence). The CDR3 spells CATSAIHSEQFF. CDR3 nucleotides: TGTGCCACCTCGGCCATACACAGTGAGCAGTTCTTC.

This chain uses TRBV7-9 with TRBJ2-7, with D hard to call. CDR1 and CDR2 (germline): SEHNR, FQNEAQ (reference sequence). The CDR3 consists of 14 residues. V was shortened by 1 base and J by 7 bases, with 14 bases between the two germline ends. The CDR3 is CASSLGASPREQYF. Written as DNA, the CDR3 is TGTGCCAGCAGCTTAGGGGCTTCACCCAGGGAGCAGTACTTC.

The gene calls are TRBV28 and TRBJ2-1, with 8 bases matching TRBD2. Germline CDR1 is MDHEN and CDR2 is SYDVKM. The V segment lost 2 bases and the J segment 8 bases; nucleotides outside the gene matches: 11. The CDR3 consists of 16 residues. The CDR3 bases are TGTGCCAGCAGTTTACCCCGACGGGAGGGCCGCTATGAGCAGTTCTTC. Amino acids: CASSLPRREGRYEQFF.

The chain is built from TRBV5-1 and TRBJ2-5; D possibly corresponds to TRBD1 (6 bases). V was pared by 4 bases and J by 4 bases, with 11 bases between. This CDR3 contains 13 residues. Germline CDR1 and CDR2: SGHRS and YFSETQ. Here the CDR3 DNA reads TGCGCCAGCAGCCCCGACAGGCGAGAGACCCAGTACTTC. Translated: CASSPDRRETQYF.